This TCR beta chain is from a study of shared clonotypes between healthy human individuals. Study background: Each donor's CD4 naive and CD4 memory cells filled three plates apiece, CD8 naive two, and CD8 memory one. Study-wide findings and caveats: Relative to their counterparts shared across all four donors, non-shared clonotypes exhibited diminished generation probabilities.

Per germline, CDR1 SEHNR and CDR2 FQNEAQ (reference sequence). V lost 0 bases, J lost 4 bases, and 1 base stayed unmatched. The CDR3 consists of 16 residues. Splitting of CD4+ cells produced CD45RA+ naive and CD45RA-negative memory subsets. In regard to this clone: What it binds is not known.

Clones were read by immunoSEQ multiplex PCR, and TCRdb kept only the in-frame ones, dropping some. This sample has around 2.5 million clones; roughly 93% occur once, and the top ten carry 0.35% to 0.45%. The TCR originated in a man between 18 and 29 years old in good health. Some clones in this sample may be carry-over from other donors' samples. Sequenced material: naive CD4+ T cells from PBMCs. Documented subset: CD45RA+ positively selected. This chain joins TRBV7-9 and TRBJ2-3, with TRBD2 matching 13 bases. Here the CDR3 reads CASSLALAGGADTQYF. CDR3 nucleotides: TGTGCCAGCAGCTTAGCACTAGCGGGAGGGGCAGATACGCAGTATTTT.